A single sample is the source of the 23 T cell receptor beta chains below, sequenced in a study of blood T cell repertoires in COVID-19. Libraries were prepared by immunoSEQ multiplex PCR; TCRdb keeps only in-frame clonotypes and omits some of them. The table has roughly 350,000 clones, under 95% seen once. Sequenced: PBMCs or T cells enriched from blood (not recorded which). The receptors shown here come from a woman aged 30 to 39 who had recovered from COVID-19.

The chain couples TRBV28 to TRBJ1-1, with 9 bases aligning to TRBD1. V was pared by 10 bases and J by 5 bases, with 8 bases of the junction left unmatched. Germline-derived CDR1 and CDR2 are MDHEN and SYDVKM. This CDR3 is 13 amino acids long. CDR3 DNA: TGTGCCACCTCCGGGACAGGGTGGACTGAAGCTTTCTTT. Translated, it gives CATSGTGWTEAFF.

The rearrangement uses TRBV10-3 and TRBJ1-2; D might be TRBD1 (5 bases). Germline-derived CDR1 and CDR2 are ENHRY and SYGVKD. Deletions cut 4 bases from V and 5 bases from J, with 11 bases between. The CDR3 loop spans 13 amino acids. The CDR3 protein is CAISVRQGYGYTF. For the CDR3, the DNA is TGTGCCATCAGTGTTCGCCAGGGATATGGCTACACCTTC.

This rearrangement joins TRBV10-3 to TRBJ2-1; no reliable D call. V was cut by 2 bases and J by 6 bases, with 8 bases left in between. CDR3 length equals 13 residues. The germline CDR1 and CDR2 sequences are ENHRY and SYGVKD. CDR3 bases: TGTGCCATCAGTGAGCATTCCGGCAATGAGCAGTTCTTC. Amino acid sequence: CAISEHSGNEQFF.

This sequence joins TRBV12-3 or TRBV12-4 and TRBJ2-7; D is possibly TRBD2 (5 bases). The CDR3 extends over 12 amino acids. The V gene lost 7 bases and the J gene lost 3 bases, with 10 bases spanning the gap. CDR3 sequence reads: CASTPGIYEQYF. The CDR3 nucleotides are TGTGCCAGCACCCCGGGGATCTACGAGCAGTACTTC.

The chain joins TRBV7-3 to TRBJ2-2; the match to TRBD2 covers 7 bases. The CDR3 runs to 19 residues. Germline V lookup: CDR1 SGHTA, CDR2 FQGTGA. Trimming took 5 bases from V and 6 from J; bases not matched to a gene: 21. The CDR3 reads CASSSAPSRGRESAGELFF. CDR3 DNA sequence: TGTGCCAGCAGCAGCGCACCCTCTAGAGGGCGGGAGAGCGCCGGGGAGCTGTTTTTT.

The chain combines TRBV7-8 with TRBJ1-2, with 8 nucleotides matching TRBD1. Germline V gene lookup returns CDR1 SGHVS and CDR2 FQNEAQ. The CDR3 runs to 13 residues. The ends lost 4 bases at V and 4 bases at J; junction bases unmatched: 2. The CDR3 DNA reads TGTGCCAGCAGCTCAACAGGGGGCTATGGCTACACCTTC. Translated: CASSSTGGYGYTF.

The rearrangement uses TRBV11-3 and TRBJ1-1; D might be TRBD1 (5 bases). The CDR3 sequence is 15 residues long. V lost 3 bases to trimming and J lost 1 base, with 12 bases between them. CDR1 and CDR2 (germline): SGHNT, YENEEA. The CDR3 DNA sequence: TGTGCCAGCAGCTTGGGGGACTCGAAGAACACTGAAGCTTTCTTT. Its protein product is CASSLGDSKNTEAFF.

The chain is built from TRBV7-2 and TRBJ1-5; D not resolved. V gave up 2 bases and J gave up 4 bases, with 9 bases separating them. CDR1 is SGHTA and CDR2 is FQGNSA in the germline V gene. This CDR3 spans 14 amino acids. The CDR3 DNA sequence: TGTGCCAGCAGCTTATACGGGGAGAATCAGCCCCAGCATTTT. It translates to CASSLYGENQPQHF. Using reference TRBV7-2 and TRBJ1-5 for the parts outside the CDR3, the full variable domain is GAGVSQSPSNKVTEKGKDVELRCDPISGHTALYWYRQSLGQGLEFLIYFQGNSAPDKSGLPSDRFSAERTGGSVSTLTIQRTQQEDSAVYLCASSLYGENQPQHFGDGTRLSIL.

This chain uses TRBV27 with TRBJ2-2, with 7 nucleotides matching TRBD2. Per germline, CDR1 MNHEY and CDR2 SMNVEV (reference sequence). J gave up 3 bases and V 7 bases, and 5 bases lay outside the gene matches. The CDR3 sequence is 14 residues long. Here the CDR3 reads CASKGGSYTGELFF. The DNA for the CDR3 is TGTGCCAGCAAGGGCGGGAGTTACACCGGGGAGCTGTTTTTT.

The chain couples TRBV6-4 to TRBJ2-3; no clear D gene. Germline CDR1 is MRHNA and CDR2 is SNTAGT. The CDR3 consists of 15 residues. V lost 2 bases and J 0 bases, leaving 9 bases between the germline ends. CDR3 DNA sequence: TGTGCCAGCAGTGACGCGGTAACTAGCACAGATACGCAGTATTTT. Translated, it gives CASSDAVTSTDTQYF.

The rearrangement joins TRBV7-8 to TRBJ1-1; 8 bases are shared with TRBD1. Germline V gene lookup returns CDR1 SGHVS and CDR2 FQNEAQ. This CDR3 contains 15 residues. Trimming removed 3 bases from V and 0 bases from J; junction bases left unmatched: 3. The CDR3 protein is CASSFRTGMNTEAFF. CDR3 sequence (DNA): TGTGCCAGCAGCTTTCGGACAGGGATGAACACTGAAGCTTTCTTT.

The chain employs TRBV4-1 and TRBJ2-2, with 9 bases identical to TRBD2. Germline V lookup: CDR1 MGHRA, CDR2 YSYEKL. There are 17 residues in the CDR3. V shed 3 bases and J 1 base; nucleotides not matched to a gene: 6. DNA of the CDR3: TGCGCCAGCAGCCATCCCGGACTAGCGCGGAACACCGGGGAGCTGTTTTTT. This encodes CASSHPGLARNTGELFF.

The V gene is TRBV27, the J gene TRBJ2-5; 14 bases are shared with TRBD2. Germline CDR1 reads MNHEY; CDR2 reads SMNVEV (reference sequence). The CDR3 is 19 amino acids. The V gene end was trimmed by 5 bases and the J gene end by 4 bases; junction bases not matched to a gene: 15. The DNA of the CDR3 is TGTGCCAGCAGTAACATCGGGACTAGCGGGAGCTTCTTGATAGAGACCCAGTACTTC. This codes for CASSNIGTSGSFLIETQYF.

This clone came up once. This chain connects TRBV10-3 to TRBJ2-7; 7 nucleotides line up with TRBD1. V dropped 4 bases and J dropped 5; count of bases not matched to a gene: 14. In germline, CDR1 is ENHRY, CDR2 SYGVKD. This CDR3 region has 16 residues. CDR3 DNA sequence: TGTGCCATCAGTGGTTCCATAGGGGGCCTAGGTAACGAGCAGTACTTC. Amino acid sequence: CAISGSIGGLGNEQYF.

Here the CDR3 reads CASRRQANTEAFF. CDR3 in DNA: TGTGCCAGCAGACGACAGGCGAACACTGAAGCTTTCTTT. The J gene is TRBJ1-1, the V gene TRBV6-5; TRBD1 might be the D (6 bases). V was pared by 6 bases and J by 1 base, with 9 bases between. The CDR3 contains 13 residues. Germline values: CDR1 MNHEY, CDR2 SVGAGI.

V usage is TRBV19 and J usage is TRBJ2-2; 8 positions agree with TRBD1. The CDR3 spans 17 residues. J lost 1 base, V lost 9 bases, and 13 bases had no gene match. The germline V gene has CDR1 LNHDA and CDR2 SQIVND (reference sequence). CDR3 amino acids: CASHRDRSSKNTGELFF. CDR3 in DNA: TGTGCCAGCCACCGGGACAGGAGCTCGAAGAACACCGGGGAGCTGTTTTTT.

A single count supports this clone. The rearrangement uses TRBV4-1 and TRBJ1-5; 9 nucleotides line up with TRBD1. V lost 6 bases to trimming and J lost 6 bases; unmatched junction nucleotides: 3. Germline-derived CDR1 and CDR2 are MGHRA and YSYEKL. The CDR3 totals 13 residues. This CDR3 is CASRTGGSQPQHF. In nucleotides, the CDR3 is TGCGCCAGCAGGACAGGGGGAAGTCAGCCCCAGCATTTT.

The CDR3 DNA follows: TGCGCCAGCAGCTTAGTCGGGGTCACAGATACGCAGTATTTT. Protein product: CASSLVGVTDTQYF. The chain couples TRBV5-1 to TRBJ2-3; a weak D match, TRBD2 (5 bases). The CDR3 has 14 amino acids. Between the trimmed V and J ends, which lost 2 bases and 2 bases, there was a span of 9 bases. Per the germline V gene, CDR1 is SGHRS and CDR2 is YFSETQ.

The CDR3 nucleotides are TGTGCCAGCAGCCCCGGGACAGGGTTTCAGCCCCAGCATTTT. Its translation is CASSPGTGFQPQHF. The chain employs TRBV28 and TRBJ1-5; 9 positions match TRBD1. The germline V gene has CDR1 MDHEN and CDR2 SYDVKM. The CDR3 totals 14 residues. V gave up 6 bases and J gave up 6 bases; unmatched junction bases: 6.

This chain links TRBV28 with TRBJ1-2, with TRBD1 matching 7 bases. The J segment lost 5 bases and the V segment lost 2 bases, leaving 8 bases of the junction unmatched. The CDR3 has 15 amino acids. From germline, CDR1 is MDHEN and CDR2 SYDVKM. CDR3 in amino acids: CASSLNIGTEYGYTF. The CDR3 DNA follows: TGTGCCAGCAGTTTAAATATCGGGACAGAGTATGGCTACACCTTC.

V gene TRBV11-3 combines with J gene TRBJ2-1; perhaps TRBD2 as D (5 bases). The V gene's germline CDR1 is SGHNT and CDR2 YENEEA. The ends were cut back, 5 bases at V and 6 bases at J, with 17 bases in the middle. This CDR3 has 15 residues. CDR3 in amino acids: CASSPRTSTGNEQFF. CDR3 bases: TGTGCCAGCAGCCCCAGAACTAGTACGGGCAATGAGCAGTTCTTC.

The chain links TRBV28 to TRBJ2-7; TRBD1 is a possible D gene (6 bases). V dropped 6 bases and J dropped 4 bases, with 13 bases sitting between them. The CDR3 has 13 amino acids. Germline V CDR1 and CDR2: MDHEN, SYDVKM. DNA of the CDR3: TGTGCCAGCAGCAAGGGGGTCCCTTACGAGCAGTACTTC. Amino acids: CASSKGVPYEQYF.

DNA of the CDR3: TGTGCCAGCAGTGACAGGGCTCCCAACACTGAAGCTTTCTTT. This gives the protein CASSDRAPNTEAFF. This chain connects TRBV2 to TRBJ1-1; D is perhaps TRBD1 (5 bases). This CDR3 is built from 14 residues. In germline, CDR1 is SNHLY, CDR2 FYNNEI. With 3 bases removed from V and 2 bases from J, the gap between germline ends came to 10 bases. Complete variable domain (other parts from reference TRBV2 and TRBJ1-1): EPEVTQTPSHQVTQMGQEVILRCVPISNHLYFYWYRQILGQKVEFLVSFYNNEISEKSEIFDDQFSVERPDGSNFTLKIRSTKLEDSAMYFCASSDRAPNTEAFFGQGTRLTVV.